The 32 T cell receptor beta chains below come from one sample, sequenced in a study of T-cell reconstitution after alpha-beta-depleted transplantation in children. For TCRbeta, the library was prepared with unique molecular identifiers. TCRdb itself ran the PCR reads through MiXCR, one entry per CDR3 protein. Of approximately 650,000 distinct CDR3 sequences in the sample, around 13% were seen once. This specimen consisted of PBMCs, obtained before TCRalphabeta/CD19-depleted stem cell transplant. The source of these receptors is a girl between 2 and 10 years old with congenital amegakaryocytic thrombocytopenia, due to receive a stem cell transplant.

The chain links TRBV7-6 to TRBJ1-3, with D hard to call. Germline CDR1 SGHVS, CDR2 FNYEAQ. Trimming removed 2 bases at V and 7 bases at J, with 18 bases between. This CDR3 has 16 amino acids. CDR3 protein: CASSLREGQASNTIYF. CDR3 sequence (DNA): TGTGCCAGCAGCTTAAGAGAAGGCCAAGCGAGTAACACCATATATTTT.

This chain joins TRBV15 and TRBJ2-3; a possible D gene is TRBD1 (5 bases). The CDR3 length is 14 residues. Germline V CDR1 and CDR2: LNHNV, YYDKDF (reference sequence). V was cut by 0 bases and J by 4 bases, with 8 bases left in between. The CDR3 DNA is TGTGCCACCAGCAGAGACCAGGGCCCAGATACGCAGTATTTT. Protein product: CATSRDQGPDTQYF.

This clonotype showed up many times. The chain has TRBV5-6 and TRBJ2-5; 11 bases match TRBD2. Germline trimming cut 1 base from V and 3 bases from J; bases unmatched to any gene: 5. The CDR3 consists of 16 residues. CDR1 and CDR2 (germline): SGHDT, YYEEEE. CDR3 nucleotide sequence: TGTGCCAGCAGCTTGTTAGTAGCGGGAGGGGAAGAGACCCAGTACTTC. It is translated as CASSLLVAGGEETQYF. Supplemented by reference TRBV5-6 and TRBJ2-5, the full variable domain reads DAGVTQSPTHLIKTRGQQVTLRCSPKSGHDTVSWYQQALGQGPQFIFQYYEEEERQRGNFPDRFSGHQFPNYSSELNVNALLLGDSALYLCASSLLVAGGEETQYFGPGTRLLVL.

There are many counts of this clonotype. The chain employs TRBV5-1 and TRBJ2-1; D is possibly TRBD2 (6 bases). Germline CDR1 and CDR2: SGHRS and YFSETQ. This CDR3 comprises 16 residues. Trimming took 3 bases from V and 4 from J, leaving 17 bases between them. DNA of the CDR3: TGCGCCAGCAGCTCTCGGACCGGGACTCCTTACAATGAGCAGTTCTTC. Its translation is CASSSRTGTPYNEQFF.

This clonotype has just a few counts. This chain links TRBV20-1 with TRBJ2-2; D may correspond to TRBD1 or TRBD2 (6 bases each). There are 17 residues in the CDR3. Germline-derived CDR1 and CDR2 are DFQATT and SNEGSKA (reference sequence). V was pared by 3 bases and J by 5 bases, with 22 bases between. The CDR3 region is CSARPPASGAGTGELFF. CDR3 nucleotide sequence: TGCAGTGCTAGGCCCCCCGCCTCGGGGGCTGGTACCGGGGAGCTGTTTTTT.

The V gene is TRBV7-2, the J gene TRBJ1-5; D unresolved. In germline, CDR1 is SGHTA, CDR2 FQGNSA. Trimming shortened V by 1 base and J by 2 bases, and 9 bases separated the two germline ends. The CDR3 has 15 amino acids. The chain's CDR3 is CASSLVGQGNQPQHF. The CDR3 coding sequence is TGTGCCAGCAGCTTAGTAGGGCAGGGCAATCAGCCCCAGCATTTT. Looking up the rest from reference TRBV7-2 and TRBJ1-5 gives the full variable domain: GAGVSQSPSNKVTEKGKDVELRCDPISGHTALYWYRQSLGQGLEFLIYFQGNSAPDKSGLPSDRFSAERTGGSVSTLTIQRTQQEDSAVYLCASSLVGQGNQPQHFGDGTRLSIL.

This clonotype was seen many times. The gene calls are TRBV11-1 and TRBJ2-1; 9 nucleotides align to TRBD2. The CDR3 consists of 12 residues. Germline values: CDR1 SGHAT, CDR2 FQDESV (reference sequence). J was trimmed by 8 bases and V by 9 bases; bases with no gene match: 5. The CDR3 sequence: CASSSGTDEQFF. The CDR3 region has the DNA TGTGCCAGTTCTAGCGGGACCGATGAGCAGTTCTTC.

In this sample, this clonotype turned up many times. CDR3: CASSQGPREDTQYF. The CDR3 nucleotides are TGCGCCAGCAGCCAAGGCCCTAGAGAAGATACGCAGTATTTT. The chain uses TRBV4-1 and TRBJ2-3; no reliable D call. Germline V CDR1 and CDR2: MGHRA, YSYEKL. The ends were cut back, 1 base at V and 5 bases at J, with 10 bases in the middle. The CDR3 sequence is 14 residues long.

This clonotype has at least ten counts. V usage is TRBV27 and J usage is TRBJ1-1, with a weak D call TRBD1 (5 bases). Per germline, CDR1 MNHEY and CDR2 SMNVEV (reference sequence). Trimming removed 6 bases at V and 6 bases at J, with 17 bases between. The CDR3 contains 14 residues. The CDR3 DNA reads as TGTGCCAGCAGAGCCCGTTCCAGGGACCCTGAAGCTTTCTTT. It is translated as CASRARSRDPEAFF.

This clonotype was detected many times. The gene calls are TRBV6-1 and TRBJ2-1; D is uncertain. V was clipped by 1 base and J by 10 bases, with 14 bases between them. Germline V CDR1 and CDR2: MNHNS, SASEGT. This CDR3 is built from 14 residues. CDR3 bases: TGTGCCAGCAGTGAAGGTACGGTGTTTCAGGAGCAGTTCTTC. It specifies CASSEGTVFQEQFF.

The table lists this clonotype with a few counts. The chain has TRBV30 and TRBJ1-2; D unclear. Trimming took off 2 bases at V and 8 bases at J, with 15 bases between the two ends. The CDR3 is made up of 13 amino acids. Germline CDR1 reads GTSNPN; CDR2 reads SVGIG (reference sequence). This chain's CDR3 is CAWSPGGRSGYTF. For the CDR3, the DNA is TGTGCCTGGAGTCCGGGAGGGCGAAGCGGCTACACCTTC.

In this sample, this clonotype turned up many times. The CDR3 sequence: CSASLLAGGYNEQFF. In DNA, the CDR3 is TGCAGTGCTAGTTTGCTAGCGGGAGGATACAATGAGCAGTTCTTC. The genes are TRBV20-1 and TRBJ2-1; 11 positions match TRBD2. The CDR3 has 15 amino acids. CDR1 is DFQATT, CDR2 SNEGSKA, per germline (reference sequence). J lost 4 bases, V lost 3 bases, and 5 bases had no gene match.

This sequence joins TRBV24-1 and TRBJ2-3; 14 bases are a match to TRBD2. Trimming took 5 bases from V and 6 from J; bases not matched to a gene: 6. The CDR3 is 16 amino acids. Germline-derived CDR1 and CDR2 are KGHDR and SFDVKD. CDR3 sequence reads: CATSGGGLAGEDTQYF. Here the CDR3 DNA reads TGTGCCACCAGTGGCGGGGGACTAGCGGGAGAGGATACGCAGTATTTT.

This clonotype was seen at least ten times. The chain joins TRBV12-3 or TRBV12-4 to TRBJ1-2; 7 bases are a match to TRBD1. The trim removed 6 bases at V and 4 bases at J, leaving 8 bases unmatched. This CDR3 has 14 residues. CDR3 sequence (DNA): TGTGCCAGCAGATTCACAGGGGTCTCCTATGGCTACACCTTC. Encoded protein: CASRFTGVSYGYTF.

This clonotype was observed a few times. This chain connects TRBV7-2 to TRBJ2-1, with 9 bases lining up with TRBD2. CDR1 and CDR2 from the germline V gene are SGHTA and FQGNSA. Trimming removed 1 base from V and 9 bases from J; junction bases left unmatched: 13. The CDR3 runs to 17 residues. Here the CDR3 reads CASSLVGSGRRYGEQFF. For the CDR3, the DNA is TGTGCCAGCAGCTTAGTTGGTAGCGGGAGAAGATACGGTGAGCAGTTCTTC.

This clonotype was found many times. The chain combines TRBV20-1 with TRBJ2-2; 7 positions agree with TRBD1. J gave up 4 bases and V 5 bases, and 4 bases lay outside the gene matches. CDR1 is DFQATT and CDR2 is SNEGSKA in the germline V gene (reference sequence). The CDR3 length is 13 residues. The CDR3 reads CSARDRVTGELFF. The CDR3 nucleotides are TGCAGTGCTCGCGACAGGGTCACCGGGGAGCTGTTTTTT.

This clonotype was counted at least ten times. The gene calls are TRBV25-1 and TRBJ1-6; 9 bases are a match to TRBD1. The V and J ends lost 5 bases and 8 bases, in that order; junction bases with no gene match: 7. The CDR3 is made up of 15 amino acids. Germline CDR1 MGHDK, CDR2 SYGVNS. The CDR3 DNA reads as TGTGCCAGCAGTCCCCGGACAGGGGCTTATTCACCCCTCCACTTT. Translation: CASSPRTGAYSPLHF.

This clonotype was counted ten times or more. The V gene is TRBV12-3 or TRBV12-4, the J gene TRBJ2-7, with 7 bases lining up with TRBD1. This CDR3 contains 13 residues. J lost 3 bases, V lost 5 bases, and 4 bases had no gene match. The CDR3: CASSGTGVYEQYF. CDR3 in DNA: TGTGCCAGCAGTGGTACAGGGGTCTACGAGCAGTACTTC.

Ten or more counts support this clonotype. The V gene is TRBV2, the J gene TRBJ2-1, with a weak D call TRBD1 (5 bases). Germline assignment: CDR1 SNHLY and CDR2 FYNNEI. CDR3 size: 12 residues. V was cut by 4 bases and J by 10 bases, with 11 bases left in between. CDR3 loop: CASSGDSYEQFF. In DNA form, the CDR3 reads TGTGCCAGCAGTGGCGACAGCTACGAGCAGTTCTTC.

This clonotype was seen a handful of times. The chain has TRBV27 and TRBJ2-1, with TRBD1 matching 11 bases. V was pared by 7 bases and J by 4 bases, with 6 bases of the junction left unmatched. CDR3 length equals 15 residues. CDR1 is MNHEY, CDR2 SMNVEV, per germline (reference sequence). The CDR3 reads CASTTGTGGYNEQFF. DNA for the CDR3: TGTGCCAGCACCACCGGGACAGGGGGATACAATGAGCAGTTCTTC.

This clonotype was observed a handful of times. The chain couples TRBV6-5 to TRBJ2-5; a weak D match, TRBD2 (7 bases). V lost 0 bases, J lost 5 bases, and 22 bases lay in between. Germline assignment: CDR1 MNHEY and CDR2 SVGAGI. CDR3 length equals 18 residues. The CDR3 protein is CASSYSIGGRSEIETQYF. For the CDR3, the DNA is TGTGCCAGCAGTTACTCGATCGGGGGGCGGTCGGAAATTGAGACCCAGTACTTC.

V usage is TRBV20-1 and J usage is TRBJ2-1; TRBD2 might be the D (5 bases). V was clipped by 6 bases and J by 8 bases, with 23 bases between them. Germline CDR1 is DFQATT and CDR2 is SNEGSKA (reference sequence). The CDR3 runs 15 residues. Written as DNA, the CDR3 is TGCAGTGCCCGAGGGAAACAGCACGGAACCTATGAGCAGTTCTTC. Its protein is CSARGKQHGTYEQFF.

This clonotype occurred many times. The gene calls are TRBV7-9 and TRBJ1-1; unclear D gene. Trimming took off 6 bases at V and 10 bases at J, with 15 bases between the two ends. This CDR3 has 12 residues. CDR1 and CDR2 (germline): SEHNR, FQNEAQ (reference sequence). The CDR3 bases are TGTGCCAGCAGGCCGCCAAGCGGGAGAGCTTTCTTT. Protein product: CASRPPSGRAFF.

V is TRBV11-2 and J is TRBJ2-2; 7 bases are shared with TRBD1. Germline CDR1 is SGHAT and CDR2 is FQNNGV. This CDR3 comprises 15 residues. The junction had 4 bases not matched to a gene; V was cut back by 6 bases and J by 0 bases. The CDR3 DNA is TGTGCCAGCAGACCGACAGGGACGAACACCGGGGAGCTGTTTTTT. Translated: CASRPTGTNTGELFF.

This sequence joins TRBV3-1 and TRBJ2-1; 9 bases match TRBD2. Trimming cost V 1 base and J 3 bases; bases outside gene matches: 1. Germline loops: CDR1 LGHDT, CDR2 YNNKEL (reference sequence). The length of the CDR3 is 15 residues. CDR3 nucleotide sequence: TGTGCCAGCAGCCAAGCTAGCGGGGTCTACAATGAGCAGTTCTTC. Translated: CASSQASGVYNEQFF.

The chain is built from TRBV7-3 and TRBJ2-3; 8 bases map to TRBD1. The V gene's germline CDR1 is SGHTA and CDR2 FQGTGA. V lost 5 bases to trimming and J lost 4 bases; unmatched junction nucleotides: 8. This CDR3 comprises 15 residues. CDR3 amino acids: CASSPRRGPADTQYF. As DNA, the CDR3 is TGTGCCAGCAGCCCCCGCAGGGGGCCCGCAGATACGCAGTATTTT.

This clonotype has ten or more counts. The chain links TRBV24-1 to TRBJ2-2; no definite D call. The CDR3 extends over 13 amino acids. Germline V gene data show CDR1 as KGHDR and CDR2 as SFDVKD. The germline V and J ends were trimmed by 9 bases and 5 bases, with 12 bases remaining between them. Here the CDR3 reads CATAATTTGELFF. CDR3 sequence (DNA): TGTGCCACCGCGGCAACAACGACCGGGGAGCTGTTTTTT.

This clonotype was seen a few times. V and J are TRBV20-1 and TRBJ2-7; D gene ambiguous. Trimming took off 2 bases at V and 7 bases at J, with 18 bases between the two ends. Germline CDR1 reads DFQATT; CDR2 reads SNEGSKA (reference sequence). The length of the CDR3 is 14 residues. The CDR3 nucleotides read TGCAGTGCTAGAAATCCTGGCGGCTTAATAGAGCAGTACTTC. Translating gives CSARNPGGLIEQYF.

The sample holds a few counts of this clonotype. This chain connects TRBV29-1 to TRBJ1-5; D not certain. Trimming cost V 8 bases and J 7 bases, with 21 bases left between them. The CDR3 spans 14 residues. The germline gives CDR1 SQVTM, CDR2 ANQGSEA. The CDR3 region is CSLDPDKGRQPQHF. DNA for the CDR3: TGCAGCCTGGATCCCGATAAGGGTCGGCAGCCCCAGCATTTT. Based on the CDR3 plus reference TRBV29-1 and TRBJ1-5, the full variable domain is SAVISQKPSRDICQRGTSLTIQCQVDSQVTMMFWYRQQPGQSLTLIATANQGSEATYESGFVIDKFPISRPNLTFSTLTVSNMSPEDSSIYLCSLDPDKGRQPQHFGDGTRLSIL.

This clonotype was detected ten times or more. This sequence joins TRBV20-1 and TRBJ1-5; D uncertain. Trimming removed 3 bases at V and 9 bases at J, with 9 bases between. CDR3 length: 11 amino acids. The V gene's germline CDR1 is DFQATT and CDR2 SNEGSKA (reference sequence). CDR3 in amino acids: CSASYGVPQHF. Written as DNA, the CDR3 is TGCAGTGCTAGCTATGGGGTGCCCCAGCATTTT.

This clonotype was detected ten times or more. The chain has TRBV20-1 and TRBJ1-1; 9 bases fit TRBD1. The trim removed 4 bases at V and 6 bases at J, leaving 9 bases unmatched. CDR3 size: 14 residues. CDR1 and CDR2 from the germline V gene are DFQATT and SNEGSKA (reference sequence). The CDR3 region has the DNA TGCAGTGCTAAAACGACAGGGGGAGGGTCTGAAGCTTTCTTT. Amino acids: CSAKTTGGGSEAFF.

Ten or more counts support this clonotype. The chain has TRBV7-6 and TRBJ1-3; D unresolved. Germline V gene sequence: CDR1 SGHVS, CDR2 FNYEAQ. This CDR3 has 15 residues. Trimming removed 7 bases at V and 4 bases at J, with 17 bases between. The CDR3 DNA sequence: TGTGCCAGCACCTATAACCGGGATCCCGGAAACACCATATATTTT. It translates to CASTYNRDPGNTIYF.